This TCR beta chain appears in the sequencing data of a study of spatial heterogeneity in lung cancer. Study-level background: In cases with available follow-up PBMC samples, these were sequenced at a median of roughly two years after resection.

On each TCR cDNA molecule, a unique molecular identifier was present. One entry per CDR3 protein results from TCRdb running MiXCR on the 5' RACE reads. This sample has about 43,000 distinct CDR3 sequences; about 23% occur once, and the top ten carry less than 9%. Specified time point: blood at routine non-recurrence follow-up after resection. The TCR sequence derives from a female donor with early-stage non-small cell lung cancer. The specimen comprised PBMCs, sampled at follow-up.

This CDR3 reads CSARDLQGNEKLFF. The CDR3 nucleotides are TGCAGTGCTAGAGATTTGCAGGGCAATGAAAAACTGTTTTTT. J is TRBJ1-4 and V is TRBV20-1; perhaps TRBD1 as D (5 bases). The V end lost 0 bases, the J end lost 5 bases, and 10 bases lay between the germline ends. Germline V gives CDR1 DFQATT, CDR2 SNEGSKA (reference sequence). There are 14 residues in the CDR3.